This T cell receptor (beta chain) was sequenced during a study of neurological immune-mediated disorders. From the 5' RACE reads, TCRdb called clonotypes with MiXCR, one entry per CDR3 protein. The sample has about 59,000 distinct CDR3 sequences, roughly 3.2% seen once. The CDR3 extends over 17 amino acids. Trimming removed 3 bases from V and 8 bases from J, with 24 bases in between. Per the germline V gene, CDR1 is MNHEY and CDR2 is SVGEGT. Sample: PBMCs. The TCR was taken from a woman aged 30 to 39 with multiple sclerosis. The genes are TRBV6-2 or TRBV6-3 and TRBJ2-3; D ambiguous. DNA of the CDR3: TGTGCCAGCAGTTATGCCGCTGGTCTGATGACGATTGTTACGCAGTATTTT. This codes for CASSYAAGLMTIVTQYF.